This TCR beta chain originates from a study of CD8 T cells in Susac syndrome. Findings and limits, study-wide: Acknowledgment was made by the study that its TCR sequencing and HLA analysis involved a relatively small number of individuals.

Reverse transcription of roughly 0.45 to 1 ug RNA was performed with random hexamers. An immunoSEQ multiplex PCR amplified TCR beta CDR3 over 54 Vbeta and 13 Jbeta. TCRdb analysed the immunoSEQ multiplex PCR reads with MiXCR anew, one entry per CDR3 protein. The data hold about 140,000 distinct CDR3 sequences, with 85% to 95% observed a single time. CD8+ and CD4+ T cells taken from blood had their TCR beta sequenced. This clonotype was seen only once. Its antigen is undetermined. The CDR3 is 17 residues long. Trimming removed 4 bases from V and 2 bases from J; junction bases left unmatched: 7. The germline CDR1 and CDR2 sequences are LGHDT and YNNKEL (reference sequence).

The specimen sequenced was CD4+ T cells from PBMCs. This TCR was sampled from a human donor with multiple sclerosis. The chain recombines TRBV3-1 with TRBJ2-1, with 11 bases matching TRBD2. The CDR3 coding sequence is TGTGCCAGCAGCCGGTCACTAGCGGGGGCCGCCTACAATGAGCAGTTCTTC. Translation gives CASSRSLAGAAYNEQFF.